This T cell receptor (beta chain) is drawn from a study of T cells after yellow fever vaccination. On the study more broadly: For low cell numbers, libraries were made with SMART-Seq v4 Ultra Low Input. Overall study results and limits: Detected again after the booster were most primary-vaccination clones, at approximately 95% CD4 and 88% CD8. It was a weaker secondary response, yet one that peaked faster, at day 5 versus 15.

This clonotype was seen only a few times. Its antigen is unidentified. TCRdb passed the 5' RACE reads through MiXCR, listing each CDR3 protein once. The data hold around 530,000 distinct CDR3 sequences, with less than 20% observed a single time. Germline CDR1 reads ENHRY; CDR2 reads SYGVKD. V dropped 6 bases and J dropped 7 bases, with 13 bases sitting between them. There are 14 residues in the CDR3. The origin of this receptor is a man between 18 and 29 years old who received the YFV17D yellow fever vaccine. The chain carries TRBV10-3 and TRBJ1-6; no firm D call. The input for sequencing was PBMCs, taken roughly 5 days after the first yellow fever vaccination. CDR3 DNA: TGTGCCATCAGCGGAACGGGAGACAATTCACCCCTCCACTTT. As protein: CAISGTGDNSPLHF.